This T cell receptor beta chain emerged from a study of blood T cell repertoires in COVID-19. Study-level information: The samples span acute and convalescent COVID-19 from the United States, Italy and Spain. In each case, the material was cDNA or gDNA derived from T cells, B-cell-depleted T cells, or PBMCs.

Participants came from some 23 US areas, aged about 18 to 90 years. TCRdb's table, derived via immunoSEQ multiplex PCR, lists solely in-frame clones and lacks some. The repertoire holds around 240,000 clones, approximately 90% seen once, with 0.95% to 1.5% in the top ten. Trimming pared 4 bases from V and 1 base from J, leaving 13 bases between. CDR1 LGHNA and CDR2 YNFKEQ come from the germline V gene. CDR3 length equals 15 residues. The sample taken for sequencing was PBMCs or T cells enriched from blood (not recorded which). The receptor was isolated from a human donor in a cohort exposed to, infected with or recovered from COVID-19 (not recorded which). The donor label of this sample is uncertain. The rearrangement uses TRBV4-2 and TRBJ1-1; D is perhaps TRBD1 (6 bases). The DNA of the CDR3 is TGTGCCAGCAGCCCAAGGGACACTAAGAACACTGAAGCTTTCTTT. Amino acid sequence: CASSPRDTKNTEAFF.